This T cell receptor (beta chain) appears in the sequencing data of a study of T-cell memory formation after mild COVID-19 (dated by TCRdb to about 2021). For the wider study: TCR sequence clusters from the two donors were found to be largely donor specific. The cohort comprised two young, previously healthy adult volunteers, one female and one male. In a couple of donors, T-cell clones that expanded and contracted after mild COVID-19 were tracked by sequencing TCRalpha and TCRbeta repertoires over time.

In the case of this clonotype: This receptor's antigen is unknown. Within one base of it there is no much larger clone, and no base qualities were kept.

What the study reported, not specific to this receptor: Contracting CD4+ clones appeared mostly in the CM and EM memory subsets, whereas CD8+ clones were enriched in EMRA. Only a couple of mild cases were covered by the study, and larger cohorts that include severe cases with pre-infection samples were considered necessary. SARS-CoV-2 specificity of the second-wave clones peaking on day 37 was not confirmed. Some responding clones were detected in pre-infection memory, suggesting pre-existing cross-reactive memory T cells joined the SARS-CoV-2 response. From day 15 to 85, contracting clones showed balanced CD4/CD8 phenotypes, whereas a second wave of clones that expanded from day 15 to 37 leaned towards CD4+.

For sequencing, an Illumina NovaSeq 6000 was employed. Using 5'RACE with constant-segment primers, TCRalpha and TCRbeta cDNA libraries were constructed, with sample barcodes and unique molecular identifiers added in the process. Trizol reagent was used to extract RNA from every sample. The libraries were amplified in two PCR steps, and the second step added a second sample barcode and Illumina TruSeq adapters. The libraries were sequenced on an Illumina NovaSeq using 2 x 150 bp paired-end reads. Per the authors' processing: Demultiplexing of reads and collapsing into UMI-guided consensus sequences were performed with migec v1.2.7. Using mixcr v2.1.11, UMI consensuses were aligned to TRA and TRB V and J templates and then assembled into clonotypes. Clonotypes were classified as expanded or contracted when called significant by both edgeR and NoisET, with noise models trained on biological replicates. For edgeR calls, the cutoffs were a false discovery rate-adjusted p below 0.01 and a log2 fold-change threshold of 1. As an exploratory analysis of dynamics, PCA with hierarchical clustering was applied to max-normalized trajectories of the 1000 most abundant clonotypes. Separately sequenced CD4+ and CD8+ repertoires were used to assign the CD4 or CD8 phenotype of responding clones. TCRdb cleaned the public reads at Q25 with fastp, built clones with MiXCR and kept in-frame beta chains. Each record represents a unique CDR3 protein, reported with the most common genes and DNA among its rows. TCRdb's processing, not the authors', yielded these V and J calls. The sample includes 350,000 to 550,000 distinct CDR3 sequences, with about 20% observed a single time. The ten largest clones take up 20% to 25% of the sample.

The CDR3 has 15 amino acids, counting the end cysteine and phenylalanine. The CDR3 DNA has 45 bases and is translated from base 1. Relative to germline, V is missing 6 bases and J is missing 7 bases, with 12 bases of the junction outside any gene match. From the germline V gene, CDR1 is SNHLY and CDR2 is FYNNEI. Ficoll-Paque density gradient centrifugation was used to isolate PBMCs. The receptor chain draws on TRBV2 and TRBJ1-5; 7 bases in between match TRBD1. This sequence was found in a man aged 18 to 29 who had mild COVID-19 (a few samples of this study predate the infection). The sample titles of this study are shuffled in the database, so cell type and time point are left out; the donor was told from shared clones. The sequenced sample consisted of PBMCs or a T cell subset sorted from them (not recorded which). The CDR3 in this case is CASSSRTGPNQPQHF. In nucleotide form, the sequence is TGTGCCAGCAGCTCCCGGACAGGACCTAACCAGCCCCAGCATTTT.